The clone carrying this T cell receptor (beta chain) was detected ten times or more. Its specificity is unknown. Read coverage stops 3 residues before the CDR3 terminus; the germline J gene supplies the remainder. Germline V gene lookup returns CDR1 SEHNR and CDR2 FQNEAQ (reference sequence). Trimming shortened V by 5 bases and J by 0 bases, and 13 bases separated the two germline ends. The CDR3 totals 15 residues. Both groups were predominantly of Caucasian heritage. The source of the sample is a study of T cell clonality in common variable immunodeficiency. Generated by immunoSEQ multiplex PCR, the TCRdb table keeps only in-frame clones and is missing some. The table lists roughly 58,000 clones, no singletons, with 0.83% in the top ten. Findings and caveats of the study: Repertoire-complication correlations in CVID were limited by patient heterogeneity. The cause of increased CVID clonality remains unclear without subpopulation sequencing. CVID subjects shared fewer TCRbeta clones than healthy controls did.

The source is a person between 18 and 75 years old in good health. The chain joins TRBV7-9 to TRBJ1-1; D is possibly TRBD1 (5 bases). The sample was peripheral blood mononuclear cells. The covered CDR3 bases are TGTGCCAGCAGCCAGAAAGACAGATTGAACACTGAA. Amino acid sequence: CASSQKDRLNTE. The whole CDR3 region reads CASSQKDRLNTEAFF.